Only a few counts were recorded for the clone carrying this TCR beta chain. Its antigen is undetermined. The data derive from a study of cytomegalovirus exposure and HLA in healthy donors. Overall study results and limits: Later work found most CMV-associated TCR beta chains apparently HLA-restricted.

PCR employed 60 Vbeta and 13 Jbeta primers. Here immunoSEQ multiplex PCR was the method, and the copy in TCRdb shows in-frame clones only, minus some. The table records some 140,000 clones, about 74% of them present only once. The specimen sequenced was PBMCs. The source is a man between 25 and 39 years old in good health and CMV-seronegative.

The CDR3 nucleotides are TGTGCCAGTTCTAGACTTGACTCCTACGAGCAGTACTTC. It specifies CASSRLDSYEQYF. This sequence joins TRBV19 and TRBJ2-7; no clear D gene. This CDR3 contains 13 residues. V dropped 8 bases and J dropped 0 bases, with 11 bases sitting between them. Germline CDR1 LNHDA, CDR2 SQIVND (reference sequence). Together with reference TRBV19 and TRBJ2-7, the CDR3 gives the full variable domain: DGGITQSPKYLFRKEGQNVTLSCEQNLNHDAMYWYRQDPGQGLRLIYYSQIVNDFQKGDIAEGYSVSREKKESFPLTVTSAQKNPTAFYLCASSRLDSYEQYFGPGTRLTVT.